The T cell receptor (beta chain) described here comes from a study of blood T cells in healthy people across ages. Only a few counts were recorded for this clonotype. Its antigen is not identified. Study-wide points: Observed TCR beta diversity per million T cells went down as age went up. This fall followed a roughly linear course with age.

Then a second PCR, running roughly 6 to 12 cycles, was carried out with a sample-barcoded 5' primer and a J-beta primer mix. TCRdb processed the 5' RACE reads anew with MiXCR; each CDR3 protein has one entry. Of about a million distinct CDR3 sequences listed, roughly 52% are singletons. The CDR3 loop spans 15 amino acids. Germline values: CDR1 DFQATT, CDR2 SNEGSKA (reference sequence). Trimming left V 0 bases short and J 1 base short, with 12 bases between. The donors, all healthy, were Caucasians living in Russia, aged about 6 to 100. Per sample, at least 5 micrograms of total RNA were extracted. What was sequenced was blood. This TCR came from a man aged 25-45 years in good health. The chain has TRBV20-1 and TRBJ2-5; possible D gene TRBD1, 5 bases. The CDR3 coding sequence is TGCAGTGCTAGAGATGTCCGGACACCCCAAGAGACCCAGTACTTC. Protein: CSARDVRTPQETQYF.